This TCR beta chain appears in the sequencing data of a study of T cell responses to AZD1222 COVID-19 vaccine. About the research overall: Whether given at about 4 or about 12 weeks, second doses were pooled.

Using immunoSEQ multiplex PCR, the repertoire was profiled, and TCRdb retains in-frame clones only, with some absent. The sample contains tens of thousands of clones, 90% of which appear only once. The ends were cut back, 2 bases at V and 1 base at J, with 13 bases in the middle. This CDR3 is built from 16 residues. Germline values: CDR1 MNHEY, CDR2 SMNVEV (reference sequence). The count of this clone is one. The antigen is undetermined. Findings and limits, study-wide: Rises in breadth and depth of Spike-specific TCRs came after two AZD1222 doses.

This material consisted of peripheral blood, taken on day 0 of AZD1222 vaccination. The TCR sequence derives from an adult in good health. J is TRBJ2-3 and V is TRBV27; D could derive from TRBD1 or TRBD2 (5 bases each). This CDR3 reads CASSLPLKGRTDTQYF. Written as DNA, the CDR3 is TGTGCCAGCAGTTTACCCCTGAAGGGACGCACAGATACGCAGTATTTT.